This passage covers 5 T cell receptor beta chains from one sample sequenced in a study of blood T cell repertoires in COVID-19. Repertoires were generated with immunoSEQ multiplex PCR, while TCRdb's copy carries only in-frame clones and drops some. Of over 250,000 clones in the sample, less than 85% are singletons; the top ten hold over 1.1%. Sample: peripheral blood. Receptor source: a human donor with COVID-19, enrolled during active disease. The donor label of this sample is uncertain.

V gene TRBV2 combines with J gene TRBJ2-5; the match to TRBD2 covers 9 bases. V lost 2 bases, J lost 1 base, and 2 bases stayed unmatched. The CDR3 loop spans 15 amino acids. Looked up from germline, CDR1 is SNHLY and CDR2 is FYNNEI. The CDR3, as DNA: TGTGCCAGCAGTGAACTAGCGGGGACCCAAGAGACCCAGTACTTC. Its translation is CASSELAGTQETQYF. Using reference TRBV2 and TRBJ2-5 for the parts outside the CDR3, the full variable domain is EPEVTQTPSHQVTQMGQEVILRCVPISNHLYFYWYRQILGQKVEFLVSFYNNEISEKSEIFDDQFSVERPDGSNFTLKIRSTKLEDSAMYFCASSELAGTQETQYFGPGTRLLVL.

This clone was observed a few times. The CDR3 nucleotides are TGTGCCCTGGGGGGGGAAACTTCTGAAGCTTTCTTT. Translated: CALGGETSEAFF. This chain joins TRBV28 and TRBJ1-1, with a tentative D call TRBD1 (5 bases). There are 12 residues in the CDR3. The ends were cut back, 11 bases at V and 6 bases at J, with 16 bases in the middle. Germline loops: CDR1 MDHEN, CDR2 SYDVKM.

V is TRBV10-3 and J is TRBJ2-2; 9 bases fit TRBD2. CDR1 and CDR2 (germline): ENHRY, SYGVKD. The length of the CDR3 is 18 residues. J was trimmed by 3 bases and V by 1 base; bases with no gene match: 9. In DNA, the CDR3 is TGTGCCATCAGTGAGTATTTGTTAGCGGGAGCCGACACCGGGGAGCTGTTTTTT. This sequence encodes CAISEYLLAGADTGELFF.

Concerning this clone itself: One junction end does not reproduce the germline sequence, and a read error may be involved. The chain carries TRBV28 and TRBJ1-1; TRBD1 matches 7 bases. Per the germline V gene, CDR1 is MDHEN and CDR2 is SYDVKM. CDR3 length: 15 amino acids. Here the CDR3 reads CASTKTGFMNAEAFF. As DNA, the CDR3 is TGTGCCAGCACCAAGACAGGGTTTATGAACGCTGAAGCTTTCTTT.

CDR3 DNA sequence: TGTGCCAGCAGCCAAGTGTACAGTGTACAGGCCAACGTCCTGACTTTC. Translation: CASSQVYSVQANVLTF. The gene calls are TRBV3-1 (or the pseudogene TRBV3-2) and TRBJ2-6; D not certain. Germline loops: CDR1 LGHDT, CDR2 YNNKEL (reference sequence). The CDR3 is 16 amino acids. V gave up 1 base and J gave up 6 bases, with 13 bases separating them.